Below, one T cell receptor (beta chain) is given with its context. This clonotype was counted ten times or more. Its antigen is unknown. Base qualities are not provided; no much larger clone lies one nucleotide away. V and J are truncated by 3 bases and 7 bases respectively, leaving an intervening sequence of 12 bases. The germline V gene encodes CDR1 SNHLY and CDR2 FYNNEI. The cysteine opens and the phenylalanine closes a CDR3 of 14 amino acids. The read is trimmed to its CDR3 DNA, 42 bases read in frame from base 1. Libraries were made using multiplex PCR. These reads were obtained on an Illumina HiSeq 4000. To build TCR beta libraries, CDR3 regions were amplified by Arm-PCR using iRepertoire HTBI primers. Before sequencing, the PCR products underwent gel purification. Processing in the source paper ran as follows. Across samples, fewer than 70 TRBV and 13 to 15 TRBJ segments were identified and used for gene usage analysis of CDR3 amino acid clonotypes. COPE and FqMerger were used to merge filtered high-quality paired reads into contigs. Contigs were aligned with BLAST to IMGT TRBV, TRBD and TRBJ reference genes, and CDR3 was defined per IMGT. Any clonotype with a frequency above 0.1% was counted as a highly expanded clone. Shannon entropy was used to measure repertoire diversity, and the Gini coefficient was used to measure V-J evenness. A clonotype found in more than one individual was treated as public. The public reads were reanalyzed by TCRdb: fastp trimming at Q25, MiXCR alignment, in-frame beta chains only. A single entry per CDR3 protein holds the most common genes and DNA from its merged rows. It is TCRdb's table, rather than the study itself, that gives the V and J calls and clone size. A total of roughly 500,000 distinct CDR3 sequences appear in this sample, roughly 14% of them only once. The ten largest account for 10% of the sample.

This sample is part of a study of regulatory T cells in long-lasting Graves disease (dated by TCRdb to the early 2020s). Turning to the overall study: In the newly diagnosed Graves' disease group, patients had been taking antithyroid drugs for less than 3 months. Patients with persistent Graves' disease were compared with patients with newly diagnosed Graves' disease using TCR sequencing and RNA sequencing of peripheral blood. The study was registered as a clinical trial and conducted in China. A total of 35 or so samples underwent TCR sequencing: about 13 from persistent and some 20 from newly diagnosed Graves' disease patients. General findings and caveats noted by the study authors: Persistent disease showed preferential use of TRBV28, TRBJ1-2 and TRBJ2-5, whereas newly diagnosed disease favored TRBV20-1 and TRBJ2-1. Only the TCR beta chain was sequenced and analyzed. Peripheral blood alone was examined, since thyroid tissue, which constituted the primary lesion, could not be accessed. More public clonotypes were shared among persistent patients (under 3,000) than among newly diagnosed patients (approximately 1,000). Persistent Graves' disease patients showed lower TCR Shannon entropy and fewer highly expanded clones than newly diagnosed patients, suggesting clonal expansion. The small sample size was acknowledged by the authors as a limitation that may reduce accuracy.

The sample's time point label, in plain terms: newly diagnosed GD, antithyroid drugs for less than 3 months. RNA was extracted from PBMCs in TRIzol for both TCR sequencing and RNA sequencing. Graves' disease was diagnosed according to American Thyroid Association guidelines. The patients came from an endocrinology department in Xi'an, China. From each patient, approximately 10 milliliters of peripheral blood was collected into an EDTA anticoagulant tube. Ficoll Paque Plus density gradient separation was used to isolate PBMCs, and no further T cell sorting was done. RNA quality was checked with an Agilent 2100 Bioanalyzer and agarose gel, and concentration with a NanoDrop 2000. These data also featured in a second study, about T cells in Graves' hyperthyroidism and ophthalmopathy. As the second study states: Stable Graves' hyperthyroidism was defined as no progression to ophthalmopathy during 18 months of follow-up. Hyperthyroidism patients were newly diagnosed, had a disease duration of under 2 months, and were aged 18 to 65 years. Patients with uncontrolled infections, other autoimmune diseases, pregnancy or lactation were excluded. Diagnoses relied on clinical symptoms, serum thyroxine and TRAb, thyroid ultrasound and orbital computed tomography. For the first round of RT-PCR on the TCR CDR3, the HTBI primer set was used together with the Qiagen OneStep RT-PCR kit. Most expanded thyroid clonotypes (frequency above 0.001) were also detected in blood, suggesting blood repertoires may reflect thyroid immune responses. In cross-validation, a model built on a 13 V-J signature told ophthalmopathy apart from stable hyperthyroidism with approximately 90% sensitivity and approximately 84% specificity, and in testing the same model reached 80%/75%. During validation, the model predicted progression to ophthalmopathy a median of roughly 7.1 months ahead of onset, with just under 71% sensitivity and under 85% specificity. To identify TCR V-J signatures that set the groups apart, the researchers used a discovery cohort of 90 to 100 patients, made up of roughly 45 with Graves' ophthalmopathy and about 60 with stable Graves' hyperthyroidism. Whether ophthalmopathy could be predicted prospectively was tested in an independent validation cohort made up of about 20 hyperthyroidism patients plus 17 patients who later progressed to ophthalmopathy. The 100 discovery patients were randomly divided into training and test sets at a 7:3 ratio. In over five Graves' hyperthyroidism patients, the study also compared T-cell repertoires from thyroid tissue with T-cell repertoires from blood. Once sampling was done, hyperthyroidism patients were given methimazole at a starting dose of 30 mg daily, whereas ophthalmopathy patients were given high-dose intravenous methylprednisolone. Libraries were constructed in a second round of multiplex PCR, after which size selection and purification were performed. Paired-end sequencing of the libraries was performed with 100 bp reads on an Illumina HiSeq2000. Raw data were processed with SOAPnuke, discarding reads with adapters, uncalled bases, mean Phred below 15, or no exact constant-primer or identifier match. COPE v1.2.5 was used to merge high-quality paired reads, and clonotypes were defined as unique nucleotide sequences. Clonotypes were aligned to IMGT TRBV, TRBD and TRBJ reference segments using MiTCR v1.1. The analysis included only V-J combinations with a frequency above 0.0001, which together covered 99% to 99.2% of the repertoires. A TCS score was defined as the ratio of F50 (clonal expansion) to E x V (chaos), with BLOSUM62-based TCRdist applied between CDR3 peptides within each V-J. Welch's t-statistics and random forest reduced around 550 V-J features to 13, which were used in a naive Bayes classifier (R e1071). No statistical method was used to set the sample size in advance, and investigators knew the group allocation. The paper describes TCR Vbeta CDR3 sequencing of fewer than 150 peripheral blood samples, made up of 40 to 45 ophthalmopathy patients, roughly 80 hyperthyroidism patients and roughly 17 progressor patients.

The clonotype originates from a man in his thirties or forties with Graves disease. Donor details come from another sample of the same person, matched by shared clones. The chain is encoded by TRBV2 joined to TRBJ2-2; a confident D gene designation cannot be given. Material: peripheral blood mononuclear cells (PBMCs), obtained at new diagnosis, from a patient treated with antithyroid drugs. The nucleotide sequence reads as follows: TGTGCCAGCAGTGAGTCCCCGGTCGACGGGGAGCTGTTTTTT. The translation is CASSESPVDGELFF. The CDR3, completed at both ends by the reference TRBV2 and TRBJ2-2 genes, gives the full variable domain EPEVTQTPSHQVTQMGQEVILRCVPISNHLYFYWYRQILGQKVEFLVSFYNNEISEKSEIFDDQFSVERPDGSNFTLKIRSTKLEDSAMYFCASSESPVDGELFFGEGSRLTVL.